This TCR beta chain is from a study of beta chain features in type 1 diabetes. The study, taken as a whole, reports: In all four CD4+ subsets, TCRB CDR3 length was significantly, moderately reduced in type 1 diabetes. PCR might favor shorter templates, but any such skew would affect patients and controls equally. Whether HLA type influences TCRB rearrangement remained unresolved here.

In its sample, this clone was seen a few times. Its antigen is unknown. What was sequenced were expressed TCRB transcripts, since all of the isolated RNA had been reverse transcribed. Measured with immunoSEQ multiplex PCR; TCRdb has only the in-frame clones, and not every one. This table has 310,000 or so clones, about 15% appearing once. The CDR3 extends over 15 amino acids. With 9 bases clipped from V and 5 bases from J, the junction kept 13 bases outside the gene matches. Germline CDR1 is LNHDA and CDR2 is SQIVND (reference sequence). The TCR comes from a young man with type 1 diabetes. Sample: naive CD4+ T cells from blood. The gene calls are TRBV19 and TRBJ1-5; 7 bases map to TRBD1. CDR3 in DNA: TGTGCCAGCACCTCAGGGACAGCCCAGGATCAGCCCCAGCATTTT. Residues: CASTSGTAQDQPQHF.